This T cell receptor (beta chain) was captured in a study of CD8+ T cells in alopecia areata. V trimming: 4 bases; J trimming: 6 bases; junction bases outside the gene matches: 10. This CDR3 is built from 16 residues. The germline gives CDR1 MNHEY, CDR2 SMNVEV (reference sequence). Documented treatment: oral pan-JAK inhibitor, 5-10 mg twice daily. Extraction and reverse transcription of RNA yielded cDNA as the sequencing template. Sequenced by immunoSEQ multiplex PCR; TCRdb stores in-frame clones only, minus some. The sample holds some 170,000 clones, about 61% seen once. Study-level points and caveats: While patients received tofacitinib, many expanded lesional clones remained present in scalp and blood.

Note on this clone: The antigen remains undetermined.

The receptor was derived from a human donor with alopecia areata. This material consisted of CD4+ T cells sorted from blood, taken at approximately week 56, from a patient treated with tofacitinib. The genes are TRBV27 and TRBJ1-1; 11 bases align to TRBD1. CDR3 residues: CASSSAGTGGSAEAFF. The CDR3 DNA follows: TGTGCCAGCAGTTCTGCCGGGACAGGGGGGTCGGCTGAAGCTTTCTTT.